The 3 T cell receptor beta chains below were found in one sample sequenced in a study of T-cell reconstitution after alpha-beta-depleted transplantation in children. Unique molecular identifiers were incorporated when the TCRbeta library was constructed. TCRdb processed the PCR reads anew with MiXCR; each CDR3 protein has one entry. This repertoire shows approximately 270,000 distinct CDR3 sequences, roughly a quarter found once; its top ten account for about 5%. The material sequenced was PBMCs, mostly from graft donor cells, taken 360 days after TCRalphabeta/CD19-depleted stem cell transplant. All receptors come from a female patient younger than 10 who had a stem cell transplant for congenital amegakaryocytic thrombocytopenia, so the T cells may come from the graft donor.

For the CDR3, the DNA is TGTGCCAGCAGCCCGAGGGACGGCTACTATGGCTACACCTTC. Its protein is CASSPRDGYYGYTF. V usage is TRBV7-2 and J usage is TRBJ1-2; TRBD1 might be the D (5 bases). Trimming left V 5 bases short and J 3 bases short, with 13 bases between. CDR1 is SGHTA and CDR2 is FQGNSA in the germline V gene. The CDR3 is 14 amino acids.

This clonotype was recorded many times. The rearrangement links TRBV12-3 or TRBV12-4 to TRBJ2-6, with D perhaps matching TRBD1 (5 bases). Trimming took 6 bases from V and 0 from J, leaving 9 bases between them. The CDR3 runs to 15 residues. The CDR3 sequence is CASSRQISGANVLTF. In DNA form, the CDR3 reads TGTGCCAGCAGCAGACAGATCTCTGGGGCCAACGTCCTGACTTTC.

The chain joins TRBV29-1 to TRBJ2-2, with 10 bases identical to TRBD1. V dropped 7 bases and J dropped 2; count of bases not matched to a gene: 7. In germline, CDR1 is SQVTM, CDR2 ANQGSEA. The CDR3 runs 15 residues. The DNA for the CDR3 is TGCAGCGCTGGGGGGGACAGGGGCAACACCGGGGAGCTGTTTTTT. Protein sequence: CSAGGDRGNTGELFF.